This TCR beta chain stems from a study of blood T cell repertoires in COVID-19. Clones were read by immunoSEQ multiplex PCR, and TCRdb kept only the in-frame ones, dropping some. The sample holds 150,000 to 180,000 clones, roughly 80% seen once. CDR3 length equals 15 residues. Germline V gene lookup returns CDR1 SGHRS and CDR2 YFSETQ. V gave up 4 bases and J gave up 2 bases; unmatched junction bases: 6. About this clone itself: The sample holds other DNA sequences that translate to the same CDR3.

Sequenced sample: PBMCs or T cells enriched from blood (not recorded which). This chain links TRBV5-1 with TRBJ2-1; TRBD2 matches at 7 bases. This sequence originates from a man aged 45-65 years who had recovered from COVID-19. The CDR3, as DNA: TGCGCCAGCAGCCCCGGCACTAGCGCCTACAATGAGCAGTTCTTC. This translates into CASSPGTSAYNEQFF.